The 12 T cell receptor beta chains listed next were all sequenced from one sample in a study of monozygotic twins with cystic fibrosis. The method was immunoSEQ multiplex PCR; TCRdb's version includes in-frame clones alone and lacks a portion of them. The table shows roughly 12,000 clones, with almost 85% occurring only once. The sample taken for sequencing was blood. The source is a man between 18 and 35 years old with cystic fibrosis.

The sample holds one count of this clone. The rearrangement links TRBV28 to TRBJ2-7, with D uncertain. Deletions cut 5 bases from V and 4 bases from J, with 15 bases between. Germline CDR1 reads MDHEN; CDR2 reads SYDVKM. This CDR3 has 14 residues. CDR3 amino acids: CASSTIAPSYEQYF. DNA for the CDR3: TGTGCCAGCAGTACTATTGCCCCGAGTTACGAGCAGTACTTC. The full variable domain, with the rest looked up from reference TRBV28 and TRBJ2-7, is DVKVTQSSRYLVKRTGEKVFLECVQDMDHENMFWYRQDPGLGLRLIYFSYDVKMKEKGDIPEGYSVSREKKERFSLILESASTNQTSMYLCASSTIAPSYEQYFGPGTRLTVT.

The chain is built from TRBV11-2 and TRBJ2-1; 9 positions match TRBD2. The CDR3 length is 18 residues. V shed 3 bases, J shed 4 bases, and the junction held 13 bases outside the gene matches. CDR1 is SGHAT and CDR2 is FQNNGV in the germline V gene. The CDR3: CASSFTGTSIIRYNEQFF. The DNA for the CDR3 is TGTGCCAGCAGCTTCACCGGGACTAGCATTATTAGGTACAATGAGCAGTTCTTC.

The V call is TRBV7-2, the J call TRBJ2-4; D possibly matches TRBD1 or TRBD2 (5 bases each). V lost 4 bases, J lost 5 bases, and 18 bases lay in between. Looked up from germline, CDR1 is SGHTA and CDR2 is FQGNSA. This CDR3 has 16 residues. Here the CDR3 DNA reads TGTGCCAGCAGCTCAGGGCCCTCAGTGGGGGAAAACATTCAGTACTTC. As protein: CASSSGPSVGENIQYF.

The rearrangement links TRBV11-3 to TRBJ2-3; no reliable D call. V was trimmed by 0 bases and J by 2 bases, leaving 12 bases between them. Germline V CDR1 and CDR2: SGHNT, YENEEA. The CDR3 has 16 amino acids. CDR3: CASSLERSQDTDTQYF. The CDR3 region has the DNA TGTGCCAGCAGCTTAGAAAGGTCTCAAGACACAGATACGCAGTATTTT.

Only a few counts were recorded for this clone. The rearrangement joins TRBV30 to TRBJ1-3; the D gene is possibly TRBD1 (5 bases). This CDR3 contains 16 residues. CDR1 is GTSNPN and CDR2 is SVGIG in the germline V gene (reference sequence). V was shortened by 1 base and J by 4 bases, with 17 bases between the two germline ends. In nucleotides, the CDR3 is TGTGCCTGGAGTGGATTATGGTCAGGGAAAGGAAACACCATATATTTT. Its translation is CAWSGLWSGKGNTIYF.

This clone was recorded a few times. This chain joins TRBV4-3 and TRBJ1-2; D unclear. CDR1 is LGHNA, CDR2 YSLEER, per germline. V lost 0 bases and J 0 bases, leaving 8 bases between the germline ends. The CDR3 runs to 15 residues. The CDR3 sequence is CASSQDPTTNYGYTF. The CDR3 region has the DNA TGCGCCAGCAGCCAAGATCCCACTACTAACTATGGCTACACCTTC.

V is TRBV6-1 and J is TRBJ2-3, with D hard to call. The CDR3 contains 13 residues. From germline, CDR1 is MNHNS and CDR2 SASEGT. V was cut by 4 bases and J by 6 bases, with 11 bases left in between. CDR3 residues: CASSGQPFDTQYF. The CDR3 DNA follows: TGTGCCAGCAGTGGTCAACCCTTTGATACGCAGTATTTT.

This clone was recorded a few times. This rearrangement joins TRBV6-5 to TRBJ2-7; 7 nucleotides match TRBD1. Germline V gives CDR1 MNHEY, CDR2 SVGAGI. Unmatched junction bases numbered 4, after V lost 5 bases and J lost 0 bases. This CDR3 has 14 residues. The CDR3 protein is CASSRDRSSYEQYF. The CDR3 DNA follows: TGTGCCAGCAGTAGGGACAGAAGCTCCTACGAGCAGTACTTC.

The CDR3 loop is CASSPYPLSGSTDTQYF. The CDR3 nucleotides read TGTGCCAGCAGCCCATACCCCCTTAGCGGGAGCACAGATACGCAGTATTTT. The J gene is TRBJ2-3, the V gene TRBV11-2; 7 bases match TRBD2. The CDR3 extends over 17 amino acids. Germline lookup yields CDR1 SGHAT and CDR2 FQNNGV. Trimming at V came to 5 bases and at J to 0 bases, leaving 11 bases not matched to a gene.

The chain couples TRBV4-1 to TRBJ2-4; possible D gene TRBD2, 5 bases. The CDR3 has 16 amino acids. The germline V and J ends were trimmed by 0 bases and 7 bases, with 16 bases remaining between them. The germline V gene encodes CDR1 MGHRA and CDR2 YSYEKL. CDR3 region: CASSQDRASTRNIQYF. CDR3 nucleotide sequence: TGCGCCAGCAGCCAAGACCGCGCTAGCACGAGGAACATTCAGTACTTC.

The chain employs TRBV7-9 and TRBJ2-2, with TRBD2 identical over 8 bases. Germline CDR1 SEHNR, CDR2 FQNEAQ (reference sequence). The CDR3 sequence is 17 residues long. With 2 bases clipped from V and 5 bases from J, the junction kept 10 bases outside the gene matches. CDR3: CASSLKGREGRTGELFF. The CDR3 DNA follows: TGTGCCAGCAGCTTAAAAGGACGGGAGGGCCGAACCGGGGAGCTGTTTTTT.

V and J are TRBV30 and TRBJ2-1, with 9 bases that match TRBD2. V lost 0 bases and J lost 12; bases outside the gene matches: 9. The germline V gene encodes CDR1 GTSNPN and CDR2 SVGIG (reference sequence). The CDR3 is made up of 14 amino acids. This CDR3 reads CAWSVDAGGISQFF. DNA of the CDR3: TGTGCCTGGAGTGTAGATGCGGGGGGGATTTCGCAGTTCTTC.